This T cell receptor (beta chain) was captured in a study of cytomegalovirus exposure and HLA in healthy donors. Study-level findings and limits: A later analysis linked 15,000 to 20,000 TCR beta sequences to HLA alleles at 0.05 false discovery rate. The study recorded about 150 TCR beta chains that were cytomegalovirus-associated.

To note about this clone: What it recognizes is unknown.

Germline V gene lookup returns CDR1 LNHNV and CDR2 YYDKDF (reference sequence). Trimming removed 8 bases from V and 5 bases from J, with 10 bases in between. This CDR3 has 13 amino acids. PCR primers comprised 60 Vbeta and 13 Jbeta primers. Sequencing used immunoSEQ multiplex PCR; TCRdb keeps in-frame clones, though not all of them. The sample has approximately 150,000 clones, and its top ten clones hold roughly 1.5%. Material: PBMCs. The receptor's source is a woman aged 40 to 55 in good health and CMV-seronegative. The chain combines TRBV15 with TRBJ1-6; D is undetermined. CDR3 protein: CATGLEDNSPLHF. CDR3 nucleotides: TGTGCCACCGGCTTGGAGGATAATTCACCCCTCCACTTT. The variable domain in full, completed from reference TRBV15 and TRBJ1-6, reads DAMVIQNPRYQVTQFGKPVTLSCSQTLNHNVMYWYQQKSSQAPKLLFHYYDKDFNNEADTPDNFQSRRPNTSFCFLDIRSPGLGDTAMYLCATGLEDNSPLHFGNGTRLTVT.